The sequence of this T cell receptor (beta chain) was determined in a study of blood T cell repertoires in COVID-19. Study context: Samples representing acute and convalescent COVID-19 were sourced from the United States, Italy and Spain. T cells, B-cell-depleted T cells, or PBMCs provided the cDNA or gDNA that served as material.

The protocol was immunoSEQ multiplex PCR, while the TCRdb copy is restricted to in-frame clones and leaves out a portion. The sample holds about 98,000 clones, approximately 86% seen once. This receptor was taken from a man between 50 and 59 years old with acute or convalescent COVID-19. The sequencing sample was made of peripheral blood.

CDR3 residues: CASSLALGADEKLFF. DNA for the CDR3: TGTGCCAGCAGCTTAGCCCTCGGAGCAGATGAAAAACTGTTTTTT. The J gene is TRBJ1-4, the V gene TRBV11-3; D not certain. The germline CDR1 and CDR2 sequences are SGHNT and YENEEA. V lost 1 base and J 6 bases, leaving 12 bases between the germline ends. This CDR3 comprises 15 residues.